This TCR beta chain stems from a study of regulatory T cells in long-lasting Graves disease. Stated time point: persistent/refractory GD, antithyroid drugs over 5 years with positive TRAb. Construction of the TCR library relied on RNA isolated from PBMCs. The sample holds a few counts of this clonotype. The antigen remains undetermined. iRepertoire HTBI primers and Arm-PCR of CDR3 regions built TCR beta libraries. TCRdb ran MiXCR on the multiplex PCR reads and lists one entry per CDR3 protein. There are 250,000 to 300,000 distinct CDR3 sequences in the sample; around 20% occur only once, and roughly 50% lies in the top ten. General study results and limits: Persistent disease exhibited a predilection for TRBV28, TRBJ1-2 and TRBJ2-5.

From germline, CDR1 is MNHEY and CDR2 SVGEGT. V lost 0 bases and J 4 bases, leaving 9 bases between the germline ends. The CDR3 is 14 amino acids. The TCR sequence derives from a female donor with Graves disease. The sequencing used peripheral blood mononuclear cells (PBMCs), collected when the disease was refractory, from a patient treated with antithyroid drugs. V is TRBV6-2 or TRBV6-3 and J is TRBJ1-1; D call uncertain. For the CDR3, the DNA is TGTGCCAGCAGTTACTCTAGTTCAGCCACTGAAGCTTTCTTT. It encodes CASSYSSSATEAFF.